These 26 T cell receptor beta chains came from one sample sequenced in a study of tumor and adjacent non-tumor tissue in lung cancer. The template was RNA from unsorted bulk tissue. TCRbeta libraries were built with three rounds of nested PCR, modified from ARM-PCR. TCRdb ran MiXCR on the multiplex PCR reads and lists one entry per CDR3 protein. The table lists around 86,000 distinct CDR3 sequences, 72% of them singletons. Sequenced sample: lung tumor tissue. These receptor sequences come from a woman aged 40 to 50 with non-small cell lung cancer.

With regard to this clonotype: A junction end diverges from the germline sequence, so it may reflect a read error. This chain connects TRBV11-2 to TRBJ2-1, with 11 bases that match TRBD2. The CDR3 consists of 16 residues. Per germline, CDR1 SGHAT and CDR2 FQNNGV. The CDR3 nucleotides are TGTGCCAGCCGCTTACTAGCGGGGGAGCTCTACAATGAGCAGTTCTTC. Amino acids: CASRLLAGELYNEQFF.

Notes on this clonotype: Lacking the conserved final phenylalanine or tryptophan, this CDR3 likely reflects a read error. This sequence joins TRBV6-1 and TRBJ2-7, with a possible D match to TRBD2 (6 bases). The CDR3 has 11 amino acids. V dropped 10 bases and J dropped 2 bases, with 9 bases sitting between them. Germline V gene data show CDR1 as MNHNS and CDR2 as SASEGT. The CDR3 spells CAITGAYEQYY. In nucleotides, the CDR3 is TGTGCCATCACGGGAGCCTACGAGCAGTACTAC.

Comment on this clonotype: One junction end does not reproduce the germline sequence, and a read error may be involved. The rearrangement links TRBV4-1 to TRBJ2-2; D might be TRBD2 (5 bases). Per the germline V gene, CDR1 is MGHRA and CDR2 is YSYEKL. The CDR3 has 15 residues. The CDR3 DNA follows: TGCGCCAGCAGCCATGGCTATCCCGGCTCCGGGGAGCGGTTTTTT. It specifies CASSHGYPGSGERFF.

For this clonotype: A junction end diverges from the germline sequence, so it may reflect a read error. This rearrangement joins TRBV5-6 to TRBJ2-1; D is ambiguous. The CDR3 extends over 12 amino acids. Germline assignment: CDR1 SGHDT and CDR2 YYEEEE. The CDR3: CASSRRRGELFF. The CDR3 coding sequence is TGTGCCAGCAGCCGCAGGCGAGGTGAGCTGTTCTTC.

About this clonotype itself: One junction end disagrees with the germline gene, perhaps due to a read error. V usage is TRBV6-1 and J usage is TRBJ1-1; no clear D. This CDR3 is built from 15 residues. Germline V gene data show CDR1 as MNHNS and CDR2 as SASEGT. CDR3 DNA sequence: TGTGTCAGCAGTGAAGGCCTGGTGGGCTTCGGAGGGGCTTTCTTT. It is translated as CVSSEGLVGFGGAFF.

Notes on this clonotype: The conserved closing phenylalanine or tryptophan is absent in this CDR3, likely reflecting a read error. This chain uses TRBV5-4 with TRBJ2-4; D may correspond to TRBD1 or TRBD2 (5 bases each). The CDR3 is made up of 14 amino acids. Trimming cost V 6 bases and J 7 bases, with 17 bases left between them. Germline V gene lookup returns CDR1 SGHNT and CDR2 YYREEE (reference sequence). DNA for the CDR3: TGTGCCAGCAACCCGAGGGGTGGTTCGAACATTCAGTACTTA. Amino acid sequence: CASNPRGGSNIQYL.

The chain joins TRBV6-1 to TRBJ1-1; TRBD1 might be the D (5 bases). The CDR3 is 14 amino acids. V was shortened by 10 bases and J by 6 bases, with 21 bases between the two germline ends. The germline V gene has CDR1 MNHNS and CDR2 SASEGT. CDR3 nucleotide sequence: TGTGCCAACAGGCATCGGAATGGTTTCGCTGAAGCTTTCTTT. This sequence encodes CANRHRNGFAEAFF.

Concerning this clonotype: One end of the junction is discordant with germline, which a read error may explain. This chain uses TRBV6-6 with TRBJ2-6; tentatively, D is TRBD2 (6 bases). Germline V CDR1 and CDR2: MNHNY, SVGAGI (reference sequence). The CDR3 has 18 amino acids. The DNA of the CDR3 is TGTGCCAGTAAGGAGTGGGAGGCACTAAGCTCTGAGGCCAACGTCCTGACTTTC. This sequence encodes CASKEWEALSSEANVLTF.

A word on this clonotype: Its ends do not fully match the called genes, so a read error is possible. Here the CDR3 DNA reads TGTGCCAGCAGCCGGAAACTAGCAGGCCAAGAGATCCAGTACTTC. Translating it yields CASSRKLAGQEIQYF. The rearrangement links TRBV7-9 to TRBJ2-5, with D possibly matching TRBD2 (6 bases). Germline CDR1 and CDR2: SEHNR and FQNEAQ (reference sequence). The length of the CDR3 is 15 residues. The full variable domain, its missing parts supplied by reference TRBV7-9 and TRBJ2-5, is DTGVSQNPRHKITKRGQNVTFRCDPISEHNRLYWYRQTLGQGPEFLTYFQNEAQLEKSRLLSDRFSAERPKGSFSTLEIQRTEQGDSAMYLCASSRKLAGQEIQYFGPGTRLLVL.

The CDR3 bases are TGCATTGTTATTGAGAGGGCGAACACCGGGGAGCTGTTTTTT. This gives the protein CIVIERANTGELFF. This chain links TRBV29-1 with TRBJ2-2; D is possibly TRBD2 (5 bases). This CDR3 is built from 14 residues. Per the germline V gene, CDR1 is SQVTM and CDR2 is ANQGSEA.

A single count supports this clonotype. The V call is TRBV28, the J call TRBJ1-5, with D possibly being TRBD1 (6 bases). The CDR3 sequence is 15 residues long. Germline-derived CDR1 and CDR2 are MDHEN and SYDVKM. DNA for the CDR3: TGTGTCACCAAAAACCGTGGGACATCCAATCAGCCCCAGCATTTT. It specifies CVTKNRGTSNQPQHF.

This clonotype was seen repeatedly, ten times or more. J is TRBJ1-1 and V is TRBV20-1; tentative D call: TRBD1 (5 bases). The CDR3 has 15 residues. V lost 4 bases and J lost 11, with 26 bases in between. Germline-derived CDR1 and CDR2 are DFQATT and SNEGSKA (reference sequence). The CDR3 here is CSAKKRIGGGLEAFF. The DNA for the CDR3 is TGCAGTGCTAAGAAGAGGATCGGTGGGGGGTTGGAGGCTTTCTTT.

A note on this clonotype: It may be a read error: a sequence one base away is much more abundant. J is TRBJ2-1 and V is TRBV29-1; tentatively, D is TRBD1 (5 bases). CDR1 is SQVTM and CDR2 is ANQGSEA in the germline V gene. The CDR3 has 12 amino acids. The germline V and J ends were trimmed by 7 bases and 6 bases, with 13 bases remaining between them. The CDR3 DNA reads as TGCAGCGCTGGGGCTAGTGGCAATGAGCAGTTCTTC. Its translation is CSAGASGNEQFF.

This clonotype was counted at least ten times. This chain uses TRBV24-1 with TRBJ2-1, with D possibly matching TRBD2 (6 bases). The CDR3 consists of 14 residues. CDR1 KGHDR and CDR2 SFDVKD come from the germline V gene. V was trimmed by 4 bases and J by 7 bases, leaving 13 bases between them. The CDR3, as DNA: TGTGCCACCAGTGACCCCGGAGGGAGGAATGAGCAGTTCTTC. This sequence encodes CATSDPGGRNEQFF.

For this clonotype: The CDR3 carries no conserved terminal phenylalanine or tryptophan, so it likely arises from a read error. This chain uses TRBV2 with TRBJ2-3, with no clear D. Germline V gene sequence: CDR1 SNHLY, CDR2 FYNNEI. This CDR3 comprises 16 residues. V was clipped by 7 bases and J by 2 bases, with 19 bases between them. CDR3: CASTLWARGDTDTQYY. DNA of the CDR3: TGTGCCAGCACCCTTTGGGCTCGAGGCGACACAGATACGCAGTATTAT.

The rearrangement links TRBV11-2 to TRBJ2-1, with D hard to call. Trimming pared 10 bases from V and 7 bases from J, leaving 20 bases between. CDR1 and CDR2 from the germline V gene are SGHAT and FQNNGV. The length of the CDR3 is 14 residues. The CDR3 DNA reads TGTGCCAACTCCCGAACGGTGACCGATAATGAGCAGTTCTTC. This sequence encodes CANSRTVTDNEQFF.

This clonotype was seen a few times. No conserved phenylalanine or tryptophan is present at the end of the CDR3, so a read error is the likely explanation. Here the CDR3 reads CASSQDYASAGATYEQYS. The CDR3 DNA reads TGTGCCAGCAGTCAAGATTATGCTAGCGCGGGGGCTACCTACGAGCAGTACTCC. The genes are TRBV4-2 and TRBJ2-7; D may be TRBD2 (7 bases). The germline CDR1 and CDR2 sequences are LGHNA and YNFKEQ. The CDR3 extends over 18 amino acids.

Of note for this clonotype: An end of the junction does not agree with germline; a read error may underlie this. The chain recombines TRBV6-2 or TRBV6-3 with TRBJ2-2; 8 bases align to TRBD2. CDR3 length: 14 amino acids. Per germline, CDR1 MNHEY and CDR2 SVGEGT. The CDR3 coding sequence is TGTGTCAGCTCTGACAGCGGGAGCACCGGGGAGCTGTTTTTT. Its protein is CVSSDSGSTGELFF.

This chain connects TRBV7-9 to TRBJ2-6; D might be TRBD1 (5 bases). This CDR3 is built from 17 residues. Germline CDR1 SEHNR, CDR2 FQNEAQ (reference sequence). The V end lost 7 bases, the J end lost 3 bases, and 19 bases lay between the germline ends. The CDR3 nucleotides read TGTGCCAGCAATCCCCGCAGGGCTTCAGGTGGGGCCAACGTCCTGACTTTC. Translating gives CASNPRRASGGANVLTF.

Concerning this clonotype: Since the CDR3 does not end with the conserved phenylalanine or tryptophan, this likely comes from a read error. The V and J genes are TRBV6-5 and TRBJ1-4, with 8 bases fitting TRBD1. V lost 6 bases and J lost 0; bases outside the gene matches: 6. This CDR3 contains 16 residues. Germline V gene lookup returns CDR1 MNHEY and CDR2 SVGAGI. CDR3 region: CASSPTGGSTNEKLFL. The DNA for the CDR3 is TGTGCCAGCAGCCCAACAGGGGGTTCAACTAATGAAAAACTGTTTCTC.

Details on this clonotype: Without the conserved terminal phenylalanine or tryptophan, this CDR3 likely stems from a read error. The CDR3 DNA reads as TGTGCCAGCAGCCCCGGGGTAGCCTGGGGGACAGATACGCAGTATTAC. As protein: CASSPGVAWGTDTQYY. The chain combines TRBV12-3 or TRBV12-4 with TRBJ2-3, with D possibly being TRBD1 or TRBD2 (5 bases each). V was shortened by 6 bases and J by 3 bases, with 19 bases between the two germline ends. The CDR3 covers 16 residues.

V is TRBV6-6 and J is TRBJ1-1, with 7 positions matching TRBD1. Trimming at V came to 6 bases and at J to 3 bases, leaving 10 bases not matched to a gene. This CDR3 region has 15 residues. Germline-derived CDR1 and CDR2 are MNHNY and SVGAGI (reference sequence). Here the CDR3 reads CASSYDGQGDTEAFF. CDR3 coding DNA: TGTGCCAGCAGCTACGATGGGCAGGGGGACACTGAAGCTTTCTTT.

This clonotype appeared a single time. In this CDR3 the conserved last residue, phenylalanine or tryptophan, is missing, so a read error is likely. The chain combines TRBV4-1 with TRBJ1-3; D not certain. The CDR3 has 16 amino acids. Germline CDR1 reads MGHRA; CDR2 reads YSYEKL. CDR3 DNA: TGCGCCAGCAGTCAAGATTTTGTCCCGTCCGGAAACACCATATATCTT. This sequence encodes CASSQDFVPSGNTIYL.

As for this clonotype: At one end the junction does not follow the germline gene, possibly because of a read error. The genes are TRBV4-2 and TRBJ2-7; 7 bases map to TRBD1. Germline assignment: CDR1 LGHNA and CDR2 YNFKEQ. The CDR3 extends over 15 amino acids. This chain's CDR3 is CASNQRTGEFNEQYF. The DNA for the CDR3 is TGTGCCAGCAACCAAAGAACAGGGGAATTCAACGAGCAGTACTTC.

A single count supports this clonotype. The CDR3 does not end in the conserved phenylalanine or tryptophan, so this is likely a read error. The DNA is omitted, as the CDR3 cannot be located on it reliably, and the CDR3 follows TCRdb's listing. This chain connects TRBV11-2 to TRBJ2-3. The CDR3 comprises 12 residues, both ends counted. Per the germline V gene, CDR1 is SGHAT and CDR2 is FQNNGV. The CDR3 region is CAGSHRTDTRYY.

As regards this clonotype: Sequence at one end of the junction differs from germline and may be a read error. The chain has TRBV4-1 and TRBJ2-1; 7 nucleotides line up with TRBD1. Germline V gives CDR1 MGHRA, CDR2 YSYEKL. The CDR3 is 16 amino acids. This CDR3 is CASSRQDRDRNTEQLF. CDR3 in DNA: TGCGCCAGCAGCCGACAAGACAGGGATCGGAACACTGAGCAGCTCTTC.